The next 10 T cell receptor beta chains were all read from a single sample in a study of blood T cell repertoires in COVID-19. The table came from immunoSEQ multiplex PCR; TCRdb's copy has only in-frame clones and leaves some out. The sample comprises roughly 120,000 clones, 80% to 90% of which are singletons, and 1.4% to 1.5% rests with the top ten. The sample comprised peripheral blood. Every receptor here comes from a man in his forties with acute or convalescent COVID-19.

This chain's CDR3 is CASSQDRAKNIQYF. Written as DNA, the CDR3 is TGTGCCAGCAGCCAAGACAGGGCCAAAAACATTCAGTACTTC. The genes are TRBV3-1 (or the pseudogene TRBV3-2) and TRBJ2-4; D gene unclear. The V gene's germline CDR1 is LGHDT and CDR2 YNNKEL (reference sequence). This CDR3 spans 14 amino acids. With 0 bases removed from V and 1 base from J, the gap between germline ends came to 4 bases.

This rearrangement joins TRBV6-4 to TRBJ1-1; D remains ambiguous. V lost 2 bases and J lost 3, with 10 bases in between. The CDR3 contains 14 residues. Germline V gene sequence: CDR1 MRHNA, CDR2 SNTAGT. CDR3: CASSDPPRDTEAFF. The CDR3 region has the DNA TGTGCCAGCAGTGACCCCCCCCGGGACACTGAAGCTTTCTTT.

The CDR3 is CASRQSGGNTEAFF. CDR3 nucleotides: TGTGCCAGCAGACAGTCGGGGGGGAACACTGAAGCTTTCTTT. The V and J genes are TRBV6-5 and TRBJ1-1; a weak D match, TRBD1 (5 bases). V lost 6 bases, J lost 1 base, and 12 bases lay in between. The CDR3 length is 14 residues. Per germline, CDR1 MNHEY and CDR2 SVGAGI.

The chain uses TRBV6-5 and TRBJ1-5; 9 nucleotides align to TRBD1. The CDR3 is 14 residues long. Looked up from germline, CDR1 is MNHEY and CDR2 is SVGAGI. Unmatched junction bases numbered 5, after V lost 4 bases and J lost 7 bases. The CDR3 DNA follows: TGTGCCAGCAGTTCCGGGACAGGGCGGCAGCCCCAGCATTTT. This codes for CASSSGTGRQPQHF.

This chain's CDR3 is CASSPQGGGNQPQHF. The CDR3 coding sequence is TGTGCCAGCTCACCCCAGGGAGGGGGCAATCAGCCCCAGCATTTT. The rearrangement joins TRBV18 to TRBJ1-5, with D perhaps matching TRBD1 (5 bases). The germline V and J ends were trimmed by 3 bases and 2 bases, with 11 bases remaining between them. The CDR3 is made up of 15 amino acids. Germline lookup yields CDR1 KGHSH and CDR2 LQKENI.

This sequence joins TRBV3-1 (or the pseudogene TRBV3-2) and TRBJ2-1; 9 bases agree with TRBD2. This CDR3 region has 17 residues. Trimming at V came to 0 bases and at J to 7 bases, leaving 10 bases not matched to a gene. CDR1 is LGHDT, CDR2 YNNKEL, per germline (reference sequence). This CDR3 reads CASSQDTLAGLPNEQFF. CDR3 DNA: TGTGCCAGCAGCCAAGATACCCTAGCGGGGCTACCGAATGAGCAGTTCTTC.

This clone showed up just once. The CDR3 DNA sequence: TGTGCCAGCAGCCTACAGGGACAAGGAATCTTTCGTGACGGTGAGCAGTTCTTC. This gives the protein CASSLQGQGIFRDGEQFF. The J gene is TRBJ2-1, the V gene TRBV7-9; the D gene is possibly TRBD1 (6 bases). The V gene lost 5 bases and the J gene lost 9 bases, with 29 bases spanning the gap. Germline lookup yields CDR1 SEHNR and CDR2 FQNEAQ (reference sequence). This CDR3 contains 18 residues.

This clone showed up just a few times. V is TRBV6-1 and J is TRBJ2-1; 12 nucleotides match TRBD2. The ends lost 1 base at V and 9 bases at J; junction bases unmatched: 1. Germline CDR1 is MNHNS and CDR2 is SASEGT. This CDR3 is built from 14 residues. This CDR3 reads CASSEGLAGAEQFF. The CDR3 DNA sequence: TGTGCCAGCAGTGAAGGACTAGCGGGAGCTGAGCAGTTCTTC.

V gene TRBV7-9 combines with J gene TRBJ2-7, with D perhaps TRBD2 (5 bases). The CDR3 totals 14 residues. Germline assignment: CDR1 SEHNR and CDR2 FQNEAQ (reference sequence). V gave up 2 bases and J gave up 7 bases, with 15 bases separating them. The CDR3 loop is CASSLTSWGEEQYF. The CDR3 coding sequence is TGTGCCAGCAGCTTAACGTCGTGGGGAGAAGAGCAGTACTTC.

The gene calls are TRBV4-1 and TRBJ1-2, with D possibly matching TRBD1 (6 bases). V shed 0 bases and J shed 8 bases, with 13 bases lying between them. The germline gives CDR1 MGHRA, CDR2 YSYEKL. This CDR3 has 14 amino acids. The CDR3 protein is CASSQDRGAAGYTF. The CDR3 coding sequence is TGCGCCAGCAGCCAAGACCGGGGGGCCGCAGGCTACACCTTC.